This TCR beta chain is from a study of OX40 agonist ivuxolimab in advanced cancers. Study-wide background: Ivuxolimab, which is an agonistic anti-OX40 (CD134) antibody, was administered to the patients.

Exclusion of a patient followed from autoimmune disease history or systemic immunosuppression. Some clones are missing from TCRdb's copy, which holds only in-frame ones; the method was immunoSEQ multiplex PCR. The sample contains about 62,000 clones, 81% of which appear only once. From germline, CDR1 is SGHVS and CDR2 FNYEAQ. V lost 1 base to trimming and J lost 11 bases, with 8 bases between them. There are 11 residues in the CDR3. The specimen comprised CD4+ or CD8+ T cells sorted from blood, sampled in a trial of the OX40 agonist ivuxolimab. This receptor was taken from an adult with an advanced solid tumor such as melanoma, head and neck, liver or kidney cancer. V gene TRBV7-6 combines with J gene TRBJ1-1; D unclear. CDR3 amino acids: CASSLDIAAFF. The CDR3 DNA sequence: TGTGCCAGCAGCTTAGACATAGCGGCTTTCTTT.